Below, one T cell receptor (beta chain) is given with its context. Germline loops: CDR1 SQVTM, CDR2 ANQGSEA. J gave up 4 bases and V 0 bases, and 7 bases lay outside the gene matches. The CDR3 contains 16 residues. This record comes from a study of blood T cell repertoires in COVID-19. Study information: Specimens from acute and convalescent COVID-19 originated in the United States, Italy and Spain.

As handled by the study authors: Reference gene primers were amplified, and this amplification served to estimate nucleated cell counts. TCRdb's table, derived via immunoSEQ multiplex PCR, lists solely in-frame clones and lacks some. V and J calls and clone size are those listed in that table; D and trimming were worked out from the DNA. This table has roughly 99,000 clones, over 75% appearing once. The TCR was taken from an elderly woman with acute or convalescent COVID-19. Sequenced sample: peripheral blood. V is TRBV29-1 and J is TRBJ2-5; 11 nucleotides align to TRBD2. The CDR3 loop is CSVEDQLAGGRETQYF. Written as DNA, the CDR3 is TGCAGCGTTGAAGATCAGTTAGCGGGGGGGCGAGAGACCCAGTACTTC.